The 11 T cell receptor beta chains listed next were all sequenced from one sample in a study of T cells in Graves' hyperthyroidism and ophthalmopathy. RNA transcripts yielded amplified TCR beta CDR3 regions. With the HTBI primer set, the TCR CDR3 went through a first round of RT-PCR. TCRdb reprocessed the multiplex PCR reads via MiXCR and lists one record per CDR3 protein. The repertoire consists of roughly 650,000 distinct CDR3 sequences, with roughly 15% occurring once and the leading ten covering 3% to 4%. Sequences were obtained from blood. The receptor source for this set is a woman between 40 and 55 years old with Graves' ophthalmopathy.

The chain couples TRBV7-9 to TRBJ2-2; D remains ambiguous. The CDR3 covers 15 residues. Germline V gene lookup returns CDR1 SEHNR and CDR2 FQNEAQ (reference sequence). The V gene lost 2 bases and the J gene lost 6 bases, with 13 bases spanning the gap. The CDR3 sequence is CASSLKGLGSGELFF. CDR3 in DNA: TGTGCCAGCAGCTTAAAAGGTCTAGGCTCCGGGGAGCTGTTTTTT.

This clonotype was recorded many times. This rearrangement joins TRBV6-1 to TRBJ2-3; no firm D call. The V end was cut by 10 bases, the J end by 0 bases, with 11 bases between. Per the germline V gene, CDR1 is MNHNS and CDR2 is SASEGT. The CDR3 totals 13 residues. The CDR3 DNA reads as TGTGCCACCACCACCGAGAGCACAGATACGCAGTATTTT. This translates into CATTTESTDTQYF.

This clonotype was seen only a few times. The chain links TRBV2 to TRBJ2-5, with 12 bases fitting TRBD2. CDR3 length: 18 residues. Germline trimming cut 6 bases from V and 0 bases from J; bases unmatched to any gene: 11. The germline V gene has CDR1 SNHLY and CDR2 FYNNEI. CDR3 nucleotide sequence: TGTGCCAGCAGGTGGACTAGCGGGAATGTGGAGTACCAAGAGACCCAGTACTTC. This translates into CASRWTSGNVEYQETQYF.

This clonotype was picked up a small number of times. This rearrangement joins TRBV6-1 to TRBJ2-4, with TRBD1 identical over 7 bases. J gave up 2 bases and V 5 bases, and 9 bases lay outside the gene matches. This CDR3 contains 16 residues. Germline CDR1 is MNHNS and CDR2 is SASEGT. CDR3 residues: CASSPRGGGPKNIQYF. In DNA, the CDR3 is TGTGCCAGCAGTCCCCGAGGGGGCGGGCCCAAAAACATTCAGTACTTC.

This clonotype showed up just a few times. A much larger clone sits a single nucleotide away, making a read error possible. V is TRBV6-1 and J is TRBJ2-7; 12 nucleotides align to TRBD1. V dropped 1 base and J dropped 5; count of bases not matched to a gene: 6. The CDR3 spans 16 residues. The germline CDR1 and CDR2 sequences are MNHNS and SASEGT. The CDR3 is CASSEVWDRGPHEQYF. The CDR3 region has the DNA TGTGCCAGCAGTGAAGTTTGGGACAGGGGGCCACACGAGCAGTACTTC.

This clonotype was picked up a small number of times. The chain carries TRBV2 and TRBJ1-2; D not certain. The length of the CDR3 is 14 residues. Deletions cut 5 bases from V and 8 bases from J, with 18 bases between. Per the germline V gene, CDR1 is SNHLY and CDR2 is FYNNEI. The chain's CDR3 is CASSSLGSLWGYTF. CDR3 in DNA: TGTGCCAGCAGTTCCCTCGGGTCTCTTTGGGGCTACACCTTC.

At least ten counts were recorded for this clonotype. The chain recombines TRBV12-3 or TRBV12-4 with TRBJ1-5, with D hard to call. Trimming shortened V by 5 bases and J by 6 bases, and 8 bases separated the two germline ends. This CDR3 region has 12 residues. The CDR3 loop reads CASSLGGQPQHF. CDR3 DNA: TGTGCCAGCAGTCTTGGAGGTCAGCCCCAGCATTTT.

This chain uses TRBV30 with TRBJ1-2; D gene unclear. V was clipped by 4 bases and J by 6 bases, with 9 bases between them. This CDR3 has 11 amino acids. Germline V gene data show CDR1 as GTSNPN and CDR2 as SVGIG (reference sequence). In DNA, the CDR3 is TGTGCCTGGAATGTAGGGAATGGCTACACCTTC. This encodes CAWNVGNGYTF.

This clonotype was detected ten times or more. The V gene is TRBV20-1, the J gene TRBJ2-5, with 8 bases lining up with TRBD2. Unmatched junction bases numbered 3, after V lost 1 base and J lost 2 bases. The CDR3 consists of 14 residues. From germline, CDR1 is DFQATT and CDR2 SNEGSKA (reference sequence). The CDR3 DNA follows: TGCAGTGCTAGAGGTGGCGGGGGGCAAGAGACCCAGTACTTC. Its protein is CSARGGGGQETQYF.

In this sample, this clonotype turned up a few times. A single base separates this from a much larger clone, so it may be a read error. The chain uses TRBV28 and TRBJ1-1; the D gene is possibly TRBD1 (6 bases). Germline CDR1 MDHEN, CDR2 SYDVKM. The CDR3 consists of 14 residues. The CDR3 coding sequence is TGTGCCAGCAGTCCCGGACAGACGAACACTGAAGCTCTCTTT. Its protein product is CASSPGQTNTEALF. Using reference TRBV28 and TRBJ1-1 for the parts outside the CDR3, the full variable domain is DVKVTQSSRYLVKRTGEKVFLECVQDMDHENMFWYRQDPGLGLRLIYFSYDVKMKEKGDIPEGYSVSREKKERFSLILESASTNQTSMYLCASSPGQTNTEALFGQGTRLTVV.

In this sample, this clonotype turned up many times. The J gene is TRBJ2-1, the V gene TRBV6-1, with TRBD1 matching over 12 bases. With V trimmed by 6 bases and J by 9 bases, 9 bases remained unmatched. The CDR3 extends over 15 amino acids. The V gene's germline CDR1 is MNHNS and CDR2 SASEGT. The CDR3 sequence: CASRHPGTGGGEQFF. In DNA form, the CDR3 reads TGTGCCAGCAGGCACCCTGGGACAGGGGGCGGTGAGCAGTTCTTC.